The sequence of this TCR beta chain was determined in a study of T cell responses to AZD1222 COVID-19 vaccine. General study findings and limits: Among AZD1222 vaccinees, only six were seropositive at baseline. Nearly half of spike-specific TCRs reportedly go after variant regions that carry no mutations.

As for this clone: Its antigen remains unidentified.

This table comes from immunoSEQ multiplex PCR, and its TCRdb copy is limited to in-frame clones, with some not included. The sample lists 150,000 to 200,000 clones; 85% to 95% were seen once. This CDR3 spans 16 amino acids. In germline, CDR1 is MNHEY, CDR2 SVGEGT. Trimming took 1 base from V and 3 from J; bases not matched to a gene: 6. This receptor was taken from an adult who received the MenACWY meningococcal vaccine as a control. The starting material was peripheral blood, obtained 28 days after the second dose of the MenACWY control vaccine. The chain combines TRBV6-2 or TRBV6-3 with TRBJ2-3, with 8 bases aligning to TRBD2. The CDR3 here is CASSYLSGGLTDTQYF. Written as DNA, the CDR3 is TGTGCCAGCAGTTACTTATCGGGGGGGCTGACAGATACGCAGTATTTT.